The rows below give T cell receptor beta chains drawn from one sample of a study of patients and donors after allogeneic stem cell transplantation. TCRdb reprocessed the RT-PCR reads with MiXCR, giving one entry per CDR3 protein. The data contain hundreds of thousands of distinct CDR3 sequences, around 15% of them singletons. The sample was blood, either unsorted or a sorted T cell fraction (not recorded which). The receptor set was obtained from a human donor who was either an allogeneic HSCT recipient or a stem cell or donor lymphocyte infusion donor (not recorded which). It is not recorded whose cells these are; they may come from a transplant donor. CDR3s include the opening cysteine and the closing phenylalanine or tryptophan. The D gene is left open where the match is weak. A row's size may be missing; if present it is once, few, many or a size class.

v_call	d_call	j_call	clone_size	cdr3_nt	cdr3_aa
TRBV4-1	.	TRBJ2-2	few	TGCGCCAGCAGCCATCGGGAAGGATCGTGGGGGGCCGGGGAGCTGTTTTTT	CASSHREGSWGAGELFF
TRBV7-8	TRBD1	TRBJ2-5	.	TGTGCCAGCAGCTGGACAGGGGAAGAGACCCAGTACTTC	CASSWTGEETQYF
TRBV12-3/TRBV12-4	.	TRBJ1-1	few	TGTGCCAGCAGTTTAGGTAGGGGGAGCACTGAAGCTTTCTTT	CASSLGRGSTEAFF
TRBV12-3/TRBV12-4	.	TRBJ2-1	.	TGTGCCAGCAGTTTTGGGGCGGGAAATCACAATGAGCAGTTCTTC	CASSFGAGNHNEQFF
TRBV5-1	.	TRBJ2-3	.	TGCGCCAGCAGCCTTAGATCGGACACAGATACGCAGTATTTT	CASSLRSDTDTQYF
TRBV3-1	.	TRBJ2-2	many	TGTGCCAGCAGCCAAGGCCCACGGGGAATCGGGGAGCTGTTTTTT	CASSQGPRGIGELFF
TRBV5-1	.	TRBJ2-2	few	TGCGCCAGCAGCCGTGGACCGGGACACAACACCGGGGAGCTGTTTTTT	CASSRGPGHNTGELFF
TRBV11-2	TRBD1	TRBJ1-2	.	TGTGCCAGCAGCTCCGACAGGGCCTATGGCTACACCTTC	CASSSDRAYGYTF
TRBV5-1	TRBD1	TRBJ1-1	few	TGCGCCAGCAGCTTGGACAGGGGGCGTCAAACTGAAGCTTTCTTT	CASSLDRGRQTEAFF
TRBV24-1	TRBD1	TRBJ2-4	.	TGTGCCACCAGTGATGGGACAGGGGAGTACTTC	CATSDGTGEYF
TRBV12-3/TRBV12-4	TRBD2	TRBJ2-1	.	TGTGCCAGCAGTTTAACACTAGCGGGAGGGGGTTCCAATGAGCAGTTCTTC	CASSLTLAGGGSNEQFF
TRBV12-3/TRBV12-4	.	TRBJ2-7	.	TGTGCCAGCAGTCCCCGCGGAGGCGCCTGGATCCGGGAGCAGTACTTC	CASSPRGGAWIREQYF
TRBV2	.	TRBJ1-3	.	TGTGCCAGCAGTCGAACAGGGTTGGGGTCTGGAAACACCATATATTTT	CASSRTGLGSGNTIYF